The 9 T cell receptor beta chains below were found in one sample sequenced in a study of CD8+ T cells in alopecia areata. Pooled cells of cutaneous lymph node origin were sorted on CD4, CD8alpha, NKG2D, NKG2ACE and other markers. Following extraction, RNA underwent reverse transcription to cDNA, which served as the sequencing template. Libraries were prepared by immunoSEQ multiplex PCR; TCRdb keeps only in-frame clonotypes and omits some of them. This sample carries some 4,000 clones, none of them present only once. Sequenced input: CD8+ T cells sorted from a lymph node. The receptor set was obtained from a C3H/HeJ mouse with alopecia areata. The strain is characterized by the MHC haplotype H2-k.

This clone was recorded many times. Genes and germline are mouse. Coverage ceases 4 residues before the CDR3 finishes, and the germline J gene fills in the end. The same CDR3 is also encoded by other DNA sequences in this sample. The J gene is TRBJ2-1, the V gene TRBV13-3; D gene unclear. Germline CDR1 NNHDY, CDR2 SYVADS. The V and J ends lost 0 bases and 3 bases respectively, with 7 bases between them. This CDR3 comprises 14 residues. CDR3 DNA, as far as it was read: TGTGCCAGCAGTGATGCTGGAGGCTATGCT. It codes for CASSDAGGYA. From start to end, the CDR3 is CASSDAGGYAEQFF.

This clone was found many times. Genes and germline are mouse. Partial CDR3 DNA: TGTGCCAGCAGTGGGGACTGGGGCCCCCAAGAC. Protein: CASSGDWGPQD. From start to end, the CDR3 is CASSGDWGPQDTQYF. V is TRBV13-1 and J is TRBJ2-5; 10 nucleotides agree with TRBD2. The sequenced fragment ends 4 residues before the CDR3 boundary, so the rest is inferred from the germline J gene. Losses at the gene ends were 3 bases for V and 2 bases for J; bases not matched to a gene: 3. This CDR3 has 15 amino acids. Germline assignment: CDR1 NSHNY and CDR2 SYGAGN.

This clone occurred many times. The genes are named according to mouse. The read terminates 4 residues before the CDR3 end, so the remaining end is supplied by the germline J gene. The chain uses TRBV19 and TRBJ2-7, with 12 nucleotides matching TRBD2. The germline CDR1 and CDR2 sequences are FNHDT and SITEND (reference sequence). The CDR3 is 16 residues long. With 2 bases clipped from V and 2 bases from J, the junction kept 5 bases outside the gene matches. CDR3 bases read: TGTGCCAGCAGTATGGGGGACTGGGGGGCCCCCTAT. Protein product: CASSMGDWGAPY. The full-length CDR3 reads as CASSMGDWGAPYEQYF.

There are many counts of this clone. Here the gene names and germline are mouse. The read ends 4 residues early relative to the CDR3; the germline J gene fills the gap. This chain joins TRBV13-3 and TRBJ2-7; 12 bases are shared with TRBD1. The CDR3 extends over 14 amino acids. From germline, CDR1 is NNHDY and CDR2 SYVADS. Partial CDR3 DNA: TGTGCCAGCAGTCCGGGACAGGGGGCATAT. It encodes CASSPGQGAY. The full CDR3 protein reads CASSPGQGAYEQYF.

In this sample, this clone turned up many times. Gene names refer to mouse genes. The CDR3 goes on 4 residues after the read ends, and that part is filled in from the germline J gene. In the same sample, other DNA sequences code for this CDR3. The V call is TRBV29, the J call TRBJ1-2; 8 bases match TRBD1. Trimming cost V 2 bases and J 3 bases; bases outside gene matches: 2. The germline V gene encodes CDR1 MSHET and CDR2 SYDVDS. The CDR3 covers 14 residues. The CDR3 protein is CASSLQGADSDYTF. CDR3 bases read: TGTGCTAGCAGTTTACAGGGGGCGGACTCC.

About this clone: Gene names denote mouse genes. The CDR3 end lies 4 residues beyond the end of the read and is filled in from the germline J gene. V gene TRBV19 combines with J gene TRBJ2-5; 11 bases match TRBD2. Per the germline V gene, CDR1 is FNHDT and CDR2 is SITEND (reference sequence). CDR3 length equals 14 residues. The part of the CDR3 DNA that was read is TGTGCCAGCAGCAGACTGGGGGGGGAAGAC. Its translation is CASSRLGGED. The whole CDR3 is CASSRLGGEDTQYF.

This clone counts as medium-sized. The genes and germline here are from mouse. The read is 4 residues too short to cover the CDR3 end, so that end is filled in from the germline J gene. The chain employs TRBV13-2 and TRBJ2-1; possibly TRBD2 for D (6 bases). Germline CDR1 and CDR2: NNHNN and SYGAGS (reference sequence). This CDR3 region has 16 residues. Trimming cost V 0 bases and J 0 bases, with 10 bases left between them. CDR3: CASGDVGENNYAEQFF. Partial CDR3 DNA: TGTGCCAGCGGTGATGTGGGGGAAAATAACTATGCT.

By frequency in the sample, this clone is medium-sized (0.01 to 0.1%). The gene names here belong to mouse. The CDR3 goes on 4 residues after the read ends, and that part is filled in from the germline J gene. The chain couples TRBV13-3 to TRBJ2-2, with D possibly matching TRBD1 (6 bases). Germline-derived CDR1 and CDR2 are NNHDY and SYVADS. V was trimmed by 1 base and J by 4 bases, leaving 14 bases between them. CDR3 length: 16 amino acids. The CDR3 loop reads CASSDSQGQVTGQLYF. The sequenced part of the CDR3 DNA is TGTGCCAGCAGTGATAGCCAGGGGCAAGTCACCGGG.

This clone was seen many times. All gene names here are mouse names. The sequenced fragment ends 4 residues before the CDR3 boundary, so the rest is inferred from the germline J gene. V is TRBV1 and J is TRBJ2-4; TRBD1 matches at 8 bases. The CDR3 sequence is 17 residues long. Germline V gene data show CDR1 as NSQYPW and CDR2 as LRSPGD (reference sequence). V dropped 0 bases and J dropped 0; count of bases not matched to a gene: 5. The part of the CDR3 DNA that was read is TGCACCTGCAGTGCAGATCAGGGGGCGGTTAGTCAAAAC. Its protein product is CTCSADQGAVSQN. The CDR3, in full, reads CTCSADQGAVSQNTLYF.